The 21 T cell receptor beta chains reported below all come from one sample, sequenced in a study of blood T cell repertoires in COVID-19. Method: immunoSEQ multiplex PCR; TCRdb's copy keeps in-frame clones and lacks some. The table shows approximately 160,000 clones, with about four fifths occurring only once. The sample was peripheral blood. Receptor source: a man aged 65 to 79 who had recovered from COVID-19.

This chain links TRBV5-4 with TRBJ2-5; 10 positions agree with TRBD2. There are 16 residues in the CDR3. Germline-derived CDR1 and CDR2 are SGHNT and YYREEE (reference sequence). Losses at the gene ends were 0 bases for V and 5 bases for J; bases not matched to a gene: 7. This CDR3 is CASSLGSGRGVETQYF. For the CDR3, the DNA is TGTGCCAGCAGCTTGGGGAGCGGGAGGGGTGTGGAGACCCAGTACTTC.

This chain uses TRBV5-4 with TRBJ2-7, with a tentative D call TRBD1 (5 bases). Trimming removed 5 bases at V and 0 bases at J, with 12 bases between. This CDR3 spans 14 amino acids. The germline V gene has CDR1 SGHNT and CDR2 YYREEE (reference sequence). CDR3 amino acids: CASRKTESSYEQYF. The CDR3 nucleotides are TGTGCCAGCAGGAAGACAGAGAGCTCCTACGAGCAGTACTTC.

The rearrangement links TRBV27 to TRBJ1-6; no definite D call. Trimming shortened V by 6 bases and J by 0 bases, and 15 bases separated the two germline ends. The CDR3 runs 17 residues. CDR1 and CDR2 (germline): MNHEY, SMNVEV (reference sequence). CDR3 in amino acids: CASSRGQESSYNSPLHF. CDR3 nucleotide sequence: TGTGCCAGCAGCCGCGGGCAGGAGAGCTCCTATAATTCACCCCTCCACTTT.

This chain joins TRBV19 and TRBJ2-7; the match to TRBD2 covers 11 bases. Unmatched junction bases numbered 6, after V lost 4 bases and J lost 7 bases. This CDR3 is built from 14 residues. Germline CDR1 LNHDA, CDR2 SQIVND (reference sequence). The CDR3 protein is CASSSGTSGLEQYF. DNA for the CDR3: TGTGCCAGTAGTAGCGGGACTAGCGGTCTGGAGCAGTACTTC.

The gene calls are TRBV7-6 and TRBJ1-1, with a tentative D call TRBD1 (6 bases). This CDR3 spans 18 amino acids. V was cut by 5 bases and J by 1 base, with 23 bases left in between. Germline V lookup: CDR1 SGHVS, CDR2 FNYEAQ. CDR3 region: CASSLLGGPGTANTEAFF. The CDR3 DNA reads as TGTGCCAGCAGCCTCCTTGGGGGCCCCGGGACGGCGAACACTGAAGCTTTCTTT.

The chain recombines TRBV27 with TRBJ2-2, with TRBD1 matching over 10 bases. Germline CDR1 MNHEY, CDR2 SMNVEV (reference sequence). The CDR3 length is 15 residues. V lost 6 bases to trimming and J lost 4 bases; unmatched junction nucleotides: 5. The CDR3, as DNA: TGTGCCAGCAGGGAGGGACAGGGGTCCACCGGGGAGCTGTTTTTT. Protein sequence: CASREGQGSTGELFF.

The sample holds one count of this clone. The chain carries TRBV30 and TRBJ1-1, with D hard to call. This CDR3 is 16 amino acids long. V was clipped by 3 bases and J by 3 bases, with 20 bases between them. CDR1 and CDR2 from the germline V gene are GTSNPN and SVGIG (reference sequence). CDR3 region: CAWSRTSGVRYTEAFF. CDR3 DNA sequence: TGTGCCTGGAGCCGTACGTCCGGGGTCAGGTACACTGAAGCTTTCTTT.

The chain links TRBV11-1 to TRBJ2-2; D unresolved. V lost 3 bases, J lost 4 bases, and 3 bases lay in between. CDR1 and CDR2 (germline): SGHAT, FQDESV (reference sequence). The CDR3 loop spans 12 amino acids. The DNA of the CDR3 is TGTGCCAGCAGCTTCGGCACCGGGGAGCTGTTTTTT. Its translation is CASSFGTGELFF.

The chain links TRBV4-2 to TRBJ2-2; 9 bases are a match to TRBD2. This CDR3 has 18 residues. The V segment lost 1 base and the J segment 6 bases; nucleotides outside the gene matches: 12. Looked up from germline, CDR1 is LGHNA and CDR2 is YNFKEQ. Written as DNA, the CDR3 is TGTGCCAGCAGCCAAGGGGAAGGCGGGAGGGCCTGGGCCGGGGAGCTGTTTTTT. Amino acid sequence: CASSQGEGGRAWAGELFF.

V and J are TRBV30 and TRBJ2-6, with TRBD2 as a possible D gene (7 bases). V was shortened by 8 bases and J by 2 bases, with 19 bases between the two germline ends. The CDR3 has 16 amino acids. Per germline, CDR1 GTSNPN and CDR2 SVGIG (reference sequence). CDR3 DNA sequence: TGTGCCCGTCTCGGCGGGGGCGATCCTGGGGCCAACGTCCTGACTTTC. Encoded protein: CARLGGGDPGANVLTF.

The chain has TRBV27 and TRBJ2-7, with 7 bases identical to TRBD1. Looked up from germline, CDR1 is MNHEY and CDR2 is SMNVEV (reference sequence). This CDR3 has 13 residues. V dropped 3 bases and J dropped 7; count of bases not matched to a gene: 6. The DNA for the CDR3 is TGTGCCAGCAGTTTCACAGGGGCGCGGGAGCAGTACTTC. Translated, it gives CASSFTGAREQYF.

In this sample, this clone turned up a few times. This chain uses TRBV9 with TRBJ2-1; D may be TRBD2 (6 bases). The CDR3 totals 15 residues. V lost 0 bases and J lost 6, with 13 bases in between. Germline CDR1 SGDLS, CDR2 YYNGEE. The CDR3 DNA reads TGTGCCAGCAGCGTAGTCTCGGGAGTCATCAATGAGCAGTTCTTC. Translated, it gives CASSVVSGVINEQFF. The full variable domain, its missing parts supplied by reference TRBV9 and TRBJ2-1, is DSGVTQTPKHLITATGQRVTLRCSPRSGDLSVYWYQQSLDQGLQFLIQYYNGEERAKGNILERFSAQQFPDLHSELNLSSLELGDSALYFCASSVVSGVINEQFFGPGTRLTVL.

The chain has TRBV11-2 and TRBJ2-3, with 10 bases lining up with TRBD2. With 5 bases clipped from V and 2 bases from J, the junction kept 7 bases outside the gene matches. The CDR3 loop spans 16 amino acids. CDR1 and CDR2 (germline): SGHAT, FQNNGV. The CDR3, as DNA: TGTGCCAGCAGCCCATTGCTAGCGGGAGCCACAGATACGCAGTATTTT. It translates to CASSPLLAGATDTQYF.

This chain connects TRBV7-8 to TRBJ2-7; perhaps TRBD2 as D (6 bases). The germline V gene encodes CDR1 SGHVS and CDR2 FQNEAQ. The CDR3 is 14 amino acids. With 3 bases removed from V and 4 bases from J, the gap between germline ends came to 13 bases. CDR3 DNA sequence: TGTGCCAGCAGCTTTCGTCCGGGAGCTTACGAGCAGTACTTC. Amino acid sequence: CASSFRPGAYEQYF. Complete variable domain (other parts from reference TRBV7-8 and TRBJ2-7): GAGVSQSPRYKVAKRGQDVALRCDPISGHVSLFWYQQALGQGPEFLTYFQNEAQLDKSGLPSDRFFAERPEGSVSTLKIQRTQQEDSAVYLCASSFRPGAYEQYFGPGTRLTVT.

The J gene is TRBJ2-1, the V gene TRBV6-1; no clear D gene. From germline, CDR1 is MNHNS and CDR2 SASEGT. The CDR3 covers 12 residues. V lost 5 bases, J lost 6 bases, and 8 bases lay in between. The CDR3 region has the DNA TGTGCCAGCAGTTCTACTGGCAATGAGCAGTTCTTC. Its protein product is CASSSTGNEQFF.

This sequence joins TRBV30 and TRBJ2-7; 7 bases agree with TRBD1. The CDR3 is 15 residues long. V dropped 0 bases and J dropped 0; count of bases not matched to a gene: 5. Germline CDR1 GTSNPN, CDR2 SVGIG (reference sequence). The CDR3 DNA sequence: TGTGCCTGGAGTGTCTCCAGGGGGAGCTCCTACGAGCAGTACTTC. Protein: CAWSVSRGSSYEQYF.

The chain combines TRBV6-9 with TRBJ2-7; D ambiguous. CDR1 and CDR2 from the germline V gene are MNHGY and SVAAGI. The CDR3 is made up of 13 amino acids. With 7 bases removed from V and 1 base from J, the gap between germline ends came to 11 bases. This CDR3 reads CASTGGVSYEQYF. DNA for the CDR3: TGTGCCAGCACTGGCGGAGTTTCCTACGAGCAGTACTTC.

The gene calls are TRBV28 and TRBJ1-2, with a weak D call TRBD1 (5 bases). CDR1 and CDR2 from the germline V gene are MDHEN and SYDVKM. This CDR3 contains 14 residues. V gave up 1 base and J gave up 3 bases, with 9 bases separating them. The CDR3 loop reads CASSLSDSYYGYTF. CDR3 nucleotides: TGTGCCAGCAGTTTATCCGACAGCTACTATGGCTACACCTTC.

The gene calls are TRBV5-1 and TRBJ1-5; D is perhaps TRBD1 (6 bases). The ends were cut back, 4 bases at V and 10 bases at J, with 18 bases in the middle. This CDR3 region has 14 residues. Germline V gene sequence: CDR1 SGHRS, CDR2 YFSETQ. The CDR3 region has the DNA TGCGCCAGCAGCCCCCTGGGGGGGCGACGTCCCCAGCATTTT. Protein product: CASSPLGGRRPQHF. Filled out from reference TRBV5-1 and TRBJ1-5, the complete variable domain reads KAGVTQTPRYLIKTRGQQVTLSCSPISGHRSVSWYQQTPGQGLQFLFEYFSETQRNKGNFPGRFSGRQFSNSRSEMNVSTLELGDSALYLCASSPLGGRRPQHFGDGTRLSIL.

The CDR3 DNA follows: TGTGCCAGCAAAATGGGACAGGGCTACGAGCAGTACTTC. Translation gives CASKMGQGYEQYF. V gene TRBV6-5 combines with J gene TRBJ2-7, with TRBD1 matching over 9 bases. With V trimmed by 7 bases and J by 3 bases, 4 bases remained unmatched. The length of the CDR3 is 13 residues. Germline CDR1 is MNHEY and CDR2 is SVGAGI.

The chain couples TRBV11-2 to TRBJ2-2, with a tentative D call TRBD1 (6 bases). The V gene lost 5 bases and the J gene lost 0 bases, with 19 bases spanning the gap. Germline assignment: CDR1 SGHAT and CDR2 FQNNGV. This CDR3 has 18 amino acids. The CDR3 DNA reads as TGTGCCAGCAGCGGCGGGTTAGGACAGCGCGCGAACACCGGGGAGCTGTTTTTT. Translation gives CASSGGLGQRANTGELFF.